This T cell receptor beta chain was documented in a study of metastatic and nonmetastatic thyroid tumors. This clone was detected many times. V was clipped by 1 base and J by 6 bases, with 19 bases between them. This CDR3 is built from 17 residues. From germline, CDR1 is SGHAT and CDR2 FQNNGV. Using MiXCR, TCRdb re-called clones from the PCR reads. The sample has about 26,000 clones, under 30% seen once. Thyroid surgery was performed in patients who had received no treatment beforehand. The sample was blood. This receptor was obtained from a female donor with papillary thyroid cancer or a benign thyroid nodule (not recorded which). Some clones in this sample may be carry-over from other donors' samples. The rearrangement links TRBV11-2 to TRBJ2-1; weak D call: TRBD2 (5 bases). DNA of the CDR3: TGTGCCAGCAGCTTAGGTTTGAGAACGGGAATGGGCAATGAGCAGTTCTTC. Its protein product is CASSLGLRTGMGNEQFF.